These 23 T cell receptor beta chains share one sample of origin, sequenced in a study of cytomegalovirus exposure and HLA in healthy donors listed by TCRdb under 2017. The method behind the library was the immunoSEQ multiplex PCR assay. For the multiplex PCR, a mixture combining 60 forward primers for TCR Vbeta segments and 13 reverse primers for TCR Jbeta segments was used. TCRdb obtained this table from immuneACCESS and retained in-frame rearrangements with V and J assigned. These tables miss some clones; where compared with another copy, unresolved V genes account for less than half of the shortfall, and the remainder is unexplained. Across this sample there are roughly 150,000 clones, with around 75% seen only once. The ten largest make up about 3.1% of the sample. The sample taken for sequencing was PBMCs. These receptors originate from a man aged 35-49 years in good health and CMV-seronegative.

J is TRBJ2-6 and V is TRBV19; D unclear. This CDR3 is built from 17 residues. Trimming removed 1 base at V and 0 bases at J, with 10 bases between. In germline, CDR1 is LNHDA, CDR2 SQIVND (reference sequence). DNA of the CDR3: TGTGCCAGTAGTATAGCCCATTCTAGCTCTGGGGCCAACGTCCTGACTTTC. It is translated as CASSIAHSSSGANVLTF.

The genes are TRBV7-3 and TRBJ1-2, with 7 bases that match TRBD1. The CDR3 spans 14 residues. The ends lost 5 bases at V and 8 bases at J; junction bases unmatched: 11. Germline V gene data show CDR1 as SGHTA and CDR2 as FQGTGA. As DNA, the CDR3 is TGTGCCAGCAGCCCCCAGGGGGGTATGGGGGGCTACACCTTC. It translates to CASSPQGGMGGYTF. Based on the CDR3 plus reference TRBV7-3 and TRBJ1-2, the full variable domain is GAGVSQTPSNKVTEKGKYVELRCDPISGHTALYWYRQSLGQGPEFLIYFQGTGAADDSGLPNDRFFAVRPEGSVSTLKIQRTERGDSAVYLCASSPQGGMGGYTFGSGTRLTVV.

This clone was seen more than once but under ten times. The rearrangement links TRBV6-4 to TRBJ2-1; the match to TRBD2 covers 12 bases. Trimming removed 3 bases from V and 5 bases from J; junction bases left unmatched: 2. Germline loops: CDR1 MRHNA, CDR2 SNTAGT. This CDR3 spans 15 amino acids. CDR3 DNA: TGTGCCAGCAGTGAAACTAGCGGGGGGAACAATGAGCAGTTCTTC. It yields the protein CASSETSGGNNEQFF.

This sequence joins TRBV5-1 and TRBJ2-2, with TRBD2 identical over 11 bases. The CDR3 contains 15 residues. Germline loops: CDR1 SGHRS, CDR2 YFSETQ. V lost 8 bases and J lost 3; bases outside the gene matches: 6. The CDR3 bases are TGCGCCAGTAAGGAGGGACTAGCGGACACCGGGGAGCTGTTTTTT. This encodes CASKEGLADTGELFF.

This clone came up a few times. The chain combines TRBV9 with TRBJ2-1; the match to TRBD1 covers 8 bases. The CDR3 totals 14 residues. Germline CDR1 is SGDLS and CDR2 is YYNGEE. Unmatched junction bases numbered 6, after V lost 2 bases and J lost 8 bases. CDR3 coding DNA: TGTGCCAGCAGCGTCGGACCGACAGGGGATGAGCAGTTCTTC. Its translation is CASSVGPTGDEQFF. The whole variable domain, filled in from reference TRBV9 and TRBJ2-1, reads DSGVTQTPKHLITATGQRVTLRCSPRSGDLSVYWYQQSLDQGLQFLIQYYNGEERAKGNILERFSAQQFPDLHSELNLSSLELGDSALYFCASSVGPTGDEQFFGPGTRLTVL.

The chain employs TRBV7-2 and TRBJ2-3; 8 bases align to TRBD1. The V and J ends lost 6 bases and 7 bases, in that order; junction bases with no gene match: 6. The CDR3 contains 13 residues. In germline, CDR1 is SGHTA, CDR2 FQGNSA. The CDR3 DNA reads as TGTGCCAGCAGATCGGGACAGGTGTATACGCAGTATTTT. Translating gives CASRSGQVYTQYF.

DNA of the CDR3: TGTGCCAGCAGTGTAGGTGTAGCGGGGACGGGCGGCCAGTACTTC. Its protein is CASSVGVAGTGGQYF. The chain combines TRBV2 with TRBJ2-5, with 8 bases matching TRBD2. The length of the CDR3 is 15 residues. V was clipped by 4 bases and J by 10 bases; unmatched bases: 14. From germline, CDR1 is SNHLY and CDR2 FYNNEI. Variable domain in full (rest from reference TRBV2 and TRBJ2-5): EPEVTQTPSHQVTQMGQEVILRCVPISNHLYFYWYRQILGQKVEFLVSFYNNEISEKSEIFDDQFSVERPDGSNFTLKIRSTKLEDSAMYFCASSVGVAGTGGQYFGPGTRLLVL.

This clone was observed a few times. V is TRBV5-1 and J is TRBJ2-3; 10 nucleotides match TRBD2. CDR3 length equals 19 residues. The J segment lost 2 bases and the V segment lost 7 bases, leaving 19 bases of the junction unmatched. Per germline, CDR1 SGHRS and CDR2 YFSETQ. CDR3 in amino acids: CASPVLAGMFPPTTDTQYF. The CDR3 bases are TGCGCCAGCCCCGTACTAGCGGGAATGTTCCCACCAACCACAGATACGCAGTATTTT.

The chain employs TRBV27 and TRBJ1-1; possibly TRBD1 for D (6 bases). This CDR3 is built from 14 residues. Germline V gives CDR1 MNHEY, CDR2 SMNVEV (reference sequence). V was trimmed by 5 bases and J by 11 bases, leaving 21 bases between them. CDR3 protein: CASSPAGWGRDAFF. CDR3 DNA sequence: TGTGCCAGCAGTCCCGCGGGTTGGGGGCGCGACGCTTTCTTT.

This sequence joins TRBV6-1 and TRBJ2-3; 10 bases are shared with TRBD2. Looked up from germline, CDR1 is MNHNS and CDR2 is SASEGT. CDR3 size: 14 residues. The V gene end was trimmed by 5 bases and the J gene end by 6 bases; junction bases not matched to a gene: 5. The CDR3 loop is CASSRLAGVDTQYF. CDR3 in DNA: TGTGCCAGCAGTCGTCTAGCGGGAGTGGATACGCAGTATTTT.

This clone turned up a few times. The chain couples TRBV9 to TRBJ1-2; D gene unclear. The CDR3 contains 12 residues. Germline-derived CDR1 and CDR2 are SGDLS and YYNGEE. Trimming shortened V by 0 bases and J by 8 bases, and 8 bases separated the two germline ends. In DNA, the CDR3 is TGTGCCAGCAGCGTAGCCCCGTTCGGCTACACCTTC. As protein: CASSVAPFGYTF. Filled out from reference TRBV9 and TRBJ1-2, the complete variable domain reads DSGVTQTPKHLITATGQRVTLRCSPRSGDLSVYWYQQSLDQGLQFLIQYYNGEERAKGNILERFSAQQFPDLHSELNLSSLELGDSALYFCASSVAPFGYTFGSGTRLTVV.

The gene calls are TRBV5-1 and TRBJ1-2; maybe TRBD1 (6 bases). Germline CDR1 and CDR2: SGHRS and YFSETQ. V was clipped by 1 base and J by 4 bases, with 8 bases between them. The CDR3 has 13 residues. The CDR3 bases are TGCGCCAGCAGCTTGACAGGGTCCTATGGCTACACCTTC. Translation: CASSLTGSYGYTF.

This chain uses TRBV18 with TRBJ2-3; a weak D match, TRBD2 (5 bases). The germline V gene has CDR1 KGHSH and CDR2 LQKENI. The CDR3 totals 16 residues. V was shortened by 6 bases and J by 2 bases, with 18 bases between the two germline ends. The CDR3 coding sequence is TGTGCCAGCTCGCGTAAGTTTGAGGGTGACACAGATACGCAGTATTTT. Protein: CASSRKFEGDTDTQYF.

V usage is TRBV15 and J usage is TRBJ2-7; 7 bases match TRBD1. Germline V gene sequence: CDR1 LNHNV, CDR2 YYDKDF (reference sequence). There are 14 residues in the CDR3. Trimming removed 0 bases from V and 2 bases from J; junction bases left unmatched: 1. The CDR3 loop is CATSREQGPYEQYF. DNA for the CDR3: TGTGCCACCAGCAGAGAACAGGGGCCCTACGAGCAGTACTTC.

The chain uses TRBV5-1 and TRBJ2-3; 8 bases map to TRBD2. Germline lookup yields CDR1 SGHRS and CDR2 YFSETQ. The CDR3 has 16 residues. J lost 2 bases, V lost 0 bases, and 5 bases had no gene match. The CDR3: CASSLAGGHVTDTQYF. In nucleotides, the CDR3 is TGCGCCAGCAGCTTGGCGGGGGGGCACGTCACAGATACGCAGTATTTT.

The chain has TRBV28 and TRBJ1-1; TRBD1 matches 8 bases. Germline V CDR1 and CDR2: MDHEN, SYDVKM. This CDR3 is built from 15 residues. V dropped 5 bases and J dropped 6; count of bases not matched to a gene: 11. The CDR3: CASSRQGSAFAEAFF. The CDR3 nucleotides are TGTGCCAGCAGTCGACAGGGGAGTGCCTTCGCTGAAGCTTTCTTT. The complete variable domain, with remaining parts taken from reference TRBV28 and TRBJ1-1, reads DVKVTQSSRYLVKRTGEKVFLECVQDMDHENMFWYRQDPGLGLRLIYFSYDVKMKEKGDIPEGYSVSREKKERFSLILESASTNQTSMYLCASSRQGSAFAEAFFGQGTRLTVV.

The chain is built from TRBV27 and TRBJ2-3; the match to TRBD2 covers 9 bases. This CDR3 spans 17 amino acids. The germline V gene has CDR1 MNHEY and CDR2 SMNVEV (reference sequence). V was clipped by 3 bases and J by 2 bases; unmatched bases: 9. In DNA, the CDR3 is TGTGCCAGCAGTTTCTTTGGGGCTAGCGGGAACACAGATACGCAGTATTTT. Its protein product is CASSFFGASGNTDTQYF.

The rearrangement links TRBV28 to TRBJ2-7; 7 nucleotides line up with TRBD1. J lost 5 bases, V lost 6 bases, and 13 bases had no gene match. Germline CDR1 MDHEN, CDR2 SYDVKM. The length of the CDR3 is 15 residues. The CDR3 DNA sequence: TGTGCCAGCAGCTCTCCTCTCAGGGGGAGAAACGAGCAGTACTTC. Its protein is CASSSPLRGRNEQYF.

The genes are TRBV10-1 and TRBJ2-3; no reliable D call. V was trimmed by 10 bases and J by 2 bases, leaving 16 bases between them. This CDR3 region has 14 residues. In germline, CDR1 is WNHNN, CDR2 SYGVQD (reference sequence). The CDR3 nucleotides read TGCGCCACCTCCCCATGTGGCCCCACAGATACGCAGTATTTT. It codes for CATSPCGPTDTQYF.

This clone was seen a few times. The CDR3, as DNA: TGTGCCAGCAGTGCGGGCGGGTACTATGGCTACACCTTC. This sequence encodes CASSAGGYYGYTF. The J gene is TRBJ1-2, the V gene TRBV2; D unclear. This CDR3 region has 13 residues. The germline V and J ends were trimmed by 4 bases and 3 bases, with 9 bases remaining between them. The germline CDR1 and CDR2 sequences are SNHLY and FYNNEI. The variable domain in full, with the rest retrieved from reference TRBV2 and TRBJ1-2, is EPEVTQTPSHQVTQMGQEVILRCVPISNHLYFYWYRQILGQKVEFLVSFYNNEISEKSEIFDDQFSVERPDGSNFTLKIRSTKLEDSAMYFCASSAGGYYGYTFGSGTRLTVV.

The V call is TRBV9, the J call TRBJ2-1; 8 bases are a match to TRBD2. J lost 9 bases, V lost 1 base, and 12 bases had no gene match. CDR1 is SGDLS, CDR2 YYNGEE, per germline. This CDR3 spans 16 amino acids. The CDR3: CASSVSGGGFRGEQFF. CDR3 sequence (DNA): TGTGCCAGCAGCGTATCGGGCGGGGGGTTTCGGGGTGAGCAGTTCTTC.

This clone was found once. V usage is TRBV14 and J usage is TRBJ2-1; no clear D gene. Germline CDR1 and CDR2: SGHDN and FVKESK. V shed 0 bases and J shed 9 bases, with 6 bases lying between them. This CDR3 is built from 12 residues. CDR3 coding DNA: TGTGCCAGCAGCCAAGATCGTGTTGAGCAGTTCTTC. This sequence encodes CASSQDRVEQFF. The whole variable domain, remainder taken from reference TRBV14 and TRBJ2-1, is EAGVTQFPSHSVIEKGQTVTLRCDPISGHDNLYWYRRVMGKEIKFLLHFVKESKQDESGMPNNRFLAERTGGTYSTLKVQPAELEDSGVYFCASSQDRVEQFFGPGTRLTVL.

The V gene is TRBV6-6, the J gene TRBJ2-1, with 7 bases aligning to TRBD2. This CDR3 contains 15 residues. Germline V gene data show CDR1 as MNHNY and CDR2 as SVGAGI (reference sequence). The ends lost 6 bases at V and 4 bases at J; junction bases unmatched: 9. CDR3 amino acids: CASRRGSGDYNEQFF. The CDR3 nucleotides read TGTGCCAGCAGACGGGGAAGCGGGGATTACAATGAGCAGTTCTTC.